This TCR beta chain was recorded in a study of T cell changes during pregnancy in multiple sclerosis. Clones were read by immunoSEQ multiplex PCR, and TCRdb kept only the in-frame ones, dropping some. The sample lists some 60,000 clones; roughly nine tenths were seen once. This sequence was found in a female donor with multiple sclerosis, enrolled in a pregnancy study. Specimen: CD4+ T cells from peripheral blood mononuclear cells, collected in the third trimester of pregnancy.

CDR3 region: CASTRWGGADTQYF. In nucleotides, the CDR3 is TGTGCCAGCACACGGTGGGGGGGCGCGGATACGCAGTATTTT. The chain recombines TRBV6-5 with TRBJ2-3; a possible D gene is TRBD2 (7 bases). Trimming removed 7 bases from V and 6 bases from J, with 17 bases in between. This CDR3 is 14 amino acids long. Per the germline V gene, CDR1 is MNHEY and CDR2 is SVGAGI.